These T cell receptor beta chains were read from a single sample in a study of shared clonotypes between healthy human individuals. The method was immunoSEQ multiplex PCR; TCRdb's version includes in-frame clones alone and lacks a portion of them. The profile shows approximately 2.5 million clones, approximately 92% of them singletons. Sequencing was performed on naive CD4+ T cells sorted from blood. All receptors derive from a man younger than 30 in good health. Each CDR3 is given with its conserved first and last residue. The D gene is left open where the match is weak. Some rows mark clone size as missing; the rest say once, few, many or name a class of expanded clone.

abundance,v_gene,d_gene,j_gene,CDR3nt,CDR3aa
once,TRBV11-2,-,TRBJ1-4,TGTGCCAGCAGCTTGTCCCAGACCAGTAATGAAAAACTGTTTTTT,CASSLSQTSNEKLFF
-,TRBV5-1,-,TRBJ2-5,TGCGCCAGCACCCCAAGAGGAGTAAACCAAGAGACCCAGTACTTC,CASTPRGVNQETQYF
-,TRBV30,-,TRBJ1-4,TGTGCCTGGAGTGGAGAACAGGGTAATGAAAAACTGTTTTTT,CAWSGEQGNEKLFF
-,TRBV28,-,TRBJ2-1,TGTGCCAGCAGTTCCGGGACTGTCAATGAGCAGTTCTTC,CASSSGTVNEQFF
-,TRBV11-2,-,TRBJ2-2,TGTGCCAGCAGCTTTGGGCGCGGTACCGGGGAGCTGTTTTTT,CASSFGRGTGELFF
-,TRBV5-4,TRBD2,TRBJ2-5,TGTGCCAGCAGCTTGGGAGTAGCGGGCGGCCAAGAGACCCAGTACTTC,CASSLGVAGGQETQYF
-,TRBV19,TRBD1,TRBJ1-4,TGTGCCAGTAGTTGGACAGGGGGTGGTAACGAAAAACTGTTTTTT,CASSWTGGGNEKLFF
once,TRBV6-1,-,TRBJ1-2,TGTGCCAGCAGTGCCGAGGGGGGGACCTATGGCTACACCTTC,CASSAEGGTYGYTF
-,TRBV7-3,-,TRBJ1-1,TGTGCCAGCAGCTTAACGAGGGGGGTCACTGAAGCTTTCTTT,CASSLTRGVTEAFF
-,TRBV19,-,TRBJ1-2,TGTGCCAGTCGATCAGCGGGGACGGAGAACTATGGCTACACCTTC,CASRSAGTENYGYTF
-,TRBV4-1,-,TRBJ2-2,TGCGCCAGCAGCCCGACGGGACCCAACACCGGGGAGCTGTTTTTT,CASSPTGPNTGELFF
-,TRBV5-1,-,TRBJ2-6,TGCGCCAGCAGCTTGGTCTTTGGGACGTACCTGGGTGGGGCCAACGTCCTGACTTTC,CASSLVFGTYLGGANVLTF
-,TRBV2,TRBD1,TRBJ2-7,TGTGCCAGCAGTCCAGACAGGGGGTCGAACGAGCAGTACTTC,CASSPDRGSNEQYF
-,TRBV19,TRBD1,TRBJ2-7,TGTGCCAGTAGTACGGGACAGGGGATGTCCTACGAGCAGTACTTC,CASSTGQGMSYEQYF
-,TRBV9,TRBD2,TRBJ2-5,TGTGCCAGCAGCGCCCCCCCGGCGGGAGGGCCTGAGACCCAGTACTTC,CASSAPPAGGPETQYF
-,TRBV27,TRBD1,TRBJ2-7,TGTGCCAGCACCGAACTCAGGGGGTCCTCCTACGAGCAGTACTTC,CASTELRGSSYEQYF